One sample yielded the 30 T cell receptor beta chains listed below, sequenced in a study of tissue T cells after allogeneic stem cell transplantation. Time point indicated: mouse harvest day 7 after allogeneic transplant. Tail vein injection delivered 10^7 T-cell-depleted bone marrow cells and 10^6 splenic CD5+ T cells. The method was immunoSEQ multiplex PCR; TCRdb's version includes in-frame clones alone and lacks a portion of them. Of more than 5,000 clones listed, roughly 47% are singletons. The sequenced sample consisted of gut tissue. Source of these receptors: a female BALB/c mouse given C57BL/6 T cells with graft-versus-host disease after an allogeneic hematopoietic cell transplant.

Regarding this clone: All gene names here are mouse names. Partial CDR3 DNA: TGTGCCAGCAGCTTAGAAGGGCAAACTAGTCAAAACACCTTGTAC. Protein: CASSLEGQTSQNTLY. The entire CDR3 sequence reads CASSLEGQTSQNTLYF. The chain is built from TRBV3 and TRBJ2-4; no clear D. The read ends 1 residue early relative to the CDR3; the germline J gene fills the gap. Germline CDR1 and CDR2: SNHLY and FYNGKV (reference sequence). The V gene lost 1 base and the J gene lost 0 bases, with 11 bases spanning the gap. The CDR3 contains 16 residues.

This clone is categorized as medium-sized. Genes here carry mouse names. Read sequence stops 1 residue before the CDR3 end, and the germline J gene provides the missing end. The chain carries TRBV13-3 and TRBJ2-1; possible D gene TRBD1, 6 bases. CDR1 NNHDY and CDR2 SYVADS come from the germline V gene. V lost 5 bases and J lost 7, with 13 bases in between. The CDR3 covers 13 residues. CDR3 sequence: CASSDRFGAEQFF. CDR3 DNA, as far as it was read: TGTGCCAGCAGCGACAGGTTTGGGGCTGAGCAGTTC.

This clone is classed as large. Gene names are the mouse ones. The sequenced fragment ends 1 residue before the CDR3 boundary, so the rest is inferred from the germline J gene. This chain uses TRBV13-3 with TRBJ2-7; a possible D gene is TRBD2 (5 bases). The ends were cut back, 0 bases at V and 0 bases at J, with 10 bases in the middle. The CDR3 extends over 15 amino acids. CDR1 and CDR2 (germline): NNHDY, SYVADS. CDR3 bases read: TGTGCCAGCAGTGATGCTGGGAGGAGCTCCTATGAACAGTAC. Translating it yields CASSDAGRSSYEQY. The entire CDR3 sequence reads CASSDAGRSSYEQYF.

As for this clone: Gene names denote mouse genes. Read coverage stops 1 residue before the CDR3 terminus; the germline J gene supplies the remainder. This sequence joins TRBV26 and TRBJ2-4; D unclear. Looked up from germline, CDR1 is KGHPV and CDR2 is FQNQEV (reference sequence). V was pared by 8 bases and J by 0 bases, with 9 bases between. This CDR3 spans 13 amino acids. This CDR3 is CASWANSQNTLYF. The DNA read from the CDR3 is TGTGCCAGCTGGGCAAATAGTCAAAACACCTTGTAC.

Regarding this clone: Gene names are mouse gene names. The CDR3 goes on 1 residue after the read ends, and that part is filled in from the germline J gene. The chain employs TRBV26 and TRBJ1-1; D gene uncertain. Trimming took off 4 bases at V and 0 bases at J, with 3 bases between the two ends. The germline CDR1 and CDR2 sequences are KGHPV and FQNQEV (reference sequence). CDR3 size: 12 residues. The CDR3 DNA, read in part, is TGTGCCAGCAGTCCTCCAAACACAGAAGTCTTC. Its protein is CASSPPNTEVF. The full CDR3 protein is CASSPPNTEVFF.

This clone came up a few times. The gene names given are mouse names. Read data end 1 residue before the CDR3 end; the end is taken from the germline J gene. The genes are TRBV2 and TRBJ2-2; D is possibly TRBD2 (5 bases). The CDR3 spans 16 residues. The V end was cut by 0 bases, the J end by 0 bases, with 8 bases between. Germline loops: CDR1 LGHNA, CDR2 YSYQKL. The CDR3: CASSQDLWANTGQLYF. Incomplete CDR3 DNA: TGTGCCAGCAGCCAAGACCTCTGGGCAAACACCGGGCAGCTCTAC. Filled out from reference TRBV2 and TRBJ2-2, the complete variable domain reads DPKIIQKPKYLVAVTGSEKILICEQYLGHNAMYWYRQSAKKPLEFMFSYSYQKLMDNQTASSRFQPQSSKKNHLDLQITALKPDDSATYFCASSQDLWANTGQLYFGEGSKLTVL.

To note about this clone: These gene names are mouse names. The CDR3 end is not reached by the read, which stops 1 residue before it; the germline J gene fills it in. The V gene is TRBV3, the J gene TRBJ2-2, with D maybe TRBD1 (6 bases). CDR1 is SNHLY and CDR2 is FYNGKV in the germline V gene (reference sequence). Trimming took 9 bases from V and 1 from J, leaving 9 bases between them. This CDR3 comprises 13 residues. CDR3 sequence: CARGQKNTGQLYF. Partial CDR3 DNA: TGTGCCAGAGGACAGAAAAACACCGGGCAGCTCTAC.

A few counts support this clone. Gene names denote mouse genes. The CDR3 end lies 1 residue beyond the end of the read and is filled in from the germline J gene. The chain joins TRBV26 to TRBJ2-7; 9 bases are shared with TRBD2. This CDR3 is built from 14 residues. Germline V gene sequence: CDR1 KGHPV, CDR2 FQNQEV (reference sequence). The V and J ends lost 1 base and 6 bases, in that order; junction bases with no gene match: 4. CDR3 region: CASSLYGGASEQYF. CDR3 DNA, as far as it was read: TGTGCCAGCAGTCTGTATGGGGGGGCGAGTGAACAGTAC.

Notes on this clone: The gene names given are mouse names. The read ends 1 residue early relative to the CDR3; the germline J gene fills the gap. The chain couples TRBV12-2 to TRBJ2-5, with TRBD1 identical over 10 bases. The CDR3 has 14 amino acids. The trim removed 4 bases at V and 3 bases at J, leaving 3 bases unmatched. CDR1 is SGHLS, CDR2 HYDKME, per germline. The CDR3 DNA, read in part, is TGTGCCAGCTCCCGGGGACAGGGGCAAGACACCCAGTAC. Amino acid sequence: CASSRGQGQDTQY. The whole CDR3 region reads CASSRGQGQDTQYF.

To note about this clone: The genes and germline here are from mouse. The read ends 1 residue early relative to the CDR3; the germline J gene fills the gap. This chain links TRBV23 with TRBJ1-1. This CDR3 has 13 amino acids. Germline CDR1 reads KGHTA; CDR2 reads FQNQQP. CDR3 protein: CSSSQSRETEVFF. The covered CDR3 bases are TGCTCCAGCAGTCAATCGAGAGAAACAGAAGTCTTC.

This clone was recorded a few times. Mouse germline and gene names are used. The DNA ends 1 residue before the CDR3 does, and the rest of the CDR3 is filled in from the germline J gene. This chain links TRBV3 with TRBJ2-7; D is perhaps TRBD2 (6 bases). Germline V gene data show CDR1 as SNHLY and CDR2 as FYNGKV (reference sequence). V lost 1 base, J lost 0 bases, and 10 bases lay in between. This CDR3 region has 15 residues. CDR3 protein: CASSLGWGSSYEQYF. The covered CDR3 bases are TGTGCCAGCAGCTTAGGCTGGGGTAGCTCCTATGAACAGTAC.

Of note for this clone: Gene names follow the mouse nomenclature. The CDR3 goes on 1 residue after the read ends, and that part is filled in from the germline J gene. The V and J genes are TRBV3 and TRBJ2-2; D is tentatively TRBD1 or TRBD2 (5 bases each). V shed 5 bases and J shed 5 bases, with 9 bases lying between them. The CDR3 extends over 13 amino acids. Germline CDR1 SNHLY, CDR2 FYNGKV (reference sequence). CDR3 DNA, as far as it was read: TGTGCCAGCAGCCCGGGGACGACCGGGCAGCTCTAC. As protein: CASSPGTTGQLY. The entire CDR3 protein is CASSPGTTGQLYF.

This clone has more than one count but fewer than ten. Gene names and germline match the mouse. The read falls 1 residue short of the CDR3 end, and the missing part is taken from the germline J gene. The chain combines TRBV23 with TRBJ2-1; the D call TRBD2 from the table was never checked on the DNA. Per the germline V gene, CDR1 is KGHTA and CDR2 is FQNQQP. This CDR3 has 14 residues. CDR3 bases read: TGCTCCAGCAGTCCCGGGGGGGGGTATGCTGAGCAGTTC. It encodes CSSSPGGGYAEQF. The full-length CDR3 reads as CSSSPGGGYAEQFF.

On this clone: Gene names denote mouse genes. The read ends 1 residue before the CDR3 terminus; that terminus is restored from the germline J gene. This chain joins TRBV26 and TRBJ2-5; 7 nucleotides match TRBD2. The CDR3 has 14 amino acids. Germline CDR1 is KGHPV and CDR2 is FQNQEV (reference sequence). Unmatched junction bases numbered 3, after V lost 6 bases and J lost 0 bases. The CDR3 region is CASSRGGNQDTQYF. CDR3 DNA (partial): TGTGCCAGCAGCCGGGGGGGGAACCAAGACACCCAGTAC.

Worth noting for this clone: Gene names follow the mouse nomenclature. The read comes to an end 1 residue before the CDR3 does, leaving the germline J gene to fill in the end. The V and J genes are TRBV19 and TRBJ1-1; D is perhaps TRBD1 (5 bases). V was clipped by 1 base and J by 3 bases, with 10 bases between them. CDR1 and CDR2 from the germline V gene are FNHDT and SITEND (reference sequence). The CDR3 covers 14 residues. CDR3 in amino acids: CASSIKGRHTEVFF. The sequenced CDR3 bases are TGTGCCAGCAGTATAAAGGGGCGCCACACAGAAGTCTTC. Full variable domain (rest looked up from reference TRBV19 and TRBJ1-1): GGIITQTPKFLIGQEGQKLTLKCQQNFNHDTMYWYRQDSGKGLRLIYYSITENDLQKGDLSEGYDASREKKSSFSLTVTSAQKNEMAVFLCASSIKGRHTEVFFGKGTRLTVV.

On this clone itself: Genes and germline come from the mouse. Read coverage stops 1 residue before the CDR3 terminus; the germline J gene supplies the remainder. The sample holds other DNA sequences that translate to the same CDR3. The chain links TRBV16 to TRBJ1-1, with D hard to call. The CDR3 sequence is 13 residues long. CDR1 SGHSA and CDR2 FRNQAP come from the germline V gene. Trimming removed 0 bases at V and 1 base at J, with 3 bases between. Partial CDR3 DNA: TGTGCAAGCAGCTTAGAGGGAAACACAGAAGTCTTC. Protein product: CASSLEGNTEVF. The full CDR3 protein reads CASSLEGNTEVFF.

Points on this clone: Gene names are mouse gene names. The CDR3 goes on 1 residue after the read ends, and that part is filled in from the germline J gene. The chain has TRBV13-2 and TRBJ2-3; D is uncertain. Per germline, CDR1 NNHNN and CDR2 SYGAGS (reference sequence). V was pared by 1 base and J by 0 bases, with 3 bases between. CDR3 size: 13 residues. The DNA read from the CDR3 is TGTGCCAGCGGTGATTATAGTGCAGAAACGCTGTAT. This codes for CASGDYSAETLY. The whole CDR3 region reads CASGDYSAETLYF.

Worth noting for this clone: Gene names and germline refer to mouse. The read halts 1 residue ahead of the CDR3 end, with the missing end drawn from the germline J gene. The chain carries TRBV13-3 and TRBJ2-4; possibly TRBD2 for D (5 bases). From germline, CDR1 is NNHDY and CDR2 SYVADS. V gave up 3 bases and J gave up 0 bases, with 5 bases separating them. The CDR3 is 13 residues long. CDR3 DNA, as far as it was read: TGTGCCAGCAGTGGGACTAGTCAAAACACCTTGTAC. This encodes CASSGTSQNTLY. The whole CDR3 sequence is CASSGTSQNTLYF.

Turning to this clone: Gene labels here are mouse ones. The missing CDR3 end, 1 residue past where the read stops, is filled in from the germline J gene. The chain recombines TRBV3 with TRBJ2-1; no firm D call. CDR1 SNHLY and CDR2 FYNGKV come from the germline V gene (reference sequence). This CDR3 comprises 11 residues. Trimming cost V 2 bases and J 7 bases, with 3 bases left between them. The CDR3 sequence: CASSLRAEQFF. Partial CDR3 DNA: TGTGCCAGCAGCTTAAGGGCTGAGCAGTTC.

A remark on this clone: Any gene name here is a mouse gene name. The observed sequence ends 1 residue before the CDR3 terminus, with the missing tail filled in from the germline J gene. The V call is TRBV12-1, the J call TRBJ2-7; 10 bases match TRBD2. From germline, CDR1 is SGHSN and CDR2 HYEKVE. Unmatched junction bases numbered 0, after V lost 0 bases and J lost 2 bases. The CDR3 has 14 residues. The CDR3: CASSLDWGAYEQYF. The covered CDR3 bases are TGTGCCAGCTCTCTCGACTGGGGGGCCTATGAACAGTAC.

As to this clone: These gene names are mouse names. The read terminates 1 residue ahead of where the CDR3 ends, so the germline J gene completes it. Other DNA sequences in this sample translate to the same CDR3. The gene calls are TRBV3 and TRBJ2-7; TRBD2 matches at 10 bases. The V and J ends lost 1 base and 4 bases, in that order; junction bases with no gene match: 1. CDR1 and CDR2 (germline): SNHLY, FYNGKV (reference sequence). The CDR3 has 14 residues. Here the CDR3 reads CASSLGLGGYEQYF. CDR3 DNA (partial): TGTGCCAGCAGCTTAGGACTGGGGGGTTATGAACAGTAC.

Turning to this clone: The genes are named according to mouse. The read is 1 residue too short to cover the CDR3 end, so that end is filled in from the germline J gene. This rearrangement joins TRBV26 to TRBJ2-4; possible D gene TRBD1, 5 bases. Trimming pared 7 bases from V and 0 bases from J, leaving 8 bases between. The germline V gene encodes CDR1 KGHPV and CDR2 FQNQEV (reference sequence). CDR3 size: 13 residues. The sequenced part of the CDR3 DNA is TGTGCCAGCACGACAGATAGTCAAAACACCTTGTAC. Translation: CASTTDSQNTLY. The full CDR3 is CASTTDSQNTLYF.

On this clone: These gene names are mouse names. Read sequence stops 1 residue before the CDR3 end, and the germline J gene provides the missing end. This sample also contains other DNA sequences that code for the same CDR3. The genes are TRBV5 and TRBJ2-1; D uncertain. CDR3 length equals 14 residues. Trimming left V 1 base short and J 0 bases short, with 4 bases between. Germline loops: CDR1 LGHNA, CDR2 YNLKQL (reference sequence). The CDR3 protein is CASSQALNYAEQFF. CDR3 DNA, as far as it was read: TGTGCCAGCAGCCAAGCTCTTAACTATGCTGAGCAGTTC.

For this clone: Mouse gene names apply. The read halts 1 residue ahead of the CDR3 end, with the missing end drawn from the germline J gene. The gene calls are TRBV29 and TRBJ1-5; 9 nucleotides line up with TRBD1. This CDR3 spans 18 amino acids. The J segment lost 2 bases and the V segment lost 4 bases, leaving 12 bases of the junction unmatched. Germline V CDR1 and CDR2: MSHET, SYDVDS. The DNA read from the CDR3 is TGTGCTAGCAGTTACCGGGACAGGGAAAGGGAGGACAACCAGGCTCCGCTT. Its translation: CASSYRDREREDNQAPL. The whole CDR3 reads CASSYRDREREDNQAPLF.

Remarks on this clone: These gene names are mouse names. The missing CDR3 end, 1 residue past where the read stops, is filled in from the germline J gene. The V and J genes are TRBV1 and TRBJ2-4, with D perhaps TRBD1 (5 bases). V was clipped by 1 base and J by 10 bases, with 9 bases between them. The CDR3 is made up of 12 amino acids. CDR1 NSQYPW and CDR2 LRSPGD come from the germline V gene (reference sequence). The DNA read from the CDR3 is TGCACCTGCAGTGCAGGAGGGGTCCCCTTGTAC. This codes for CTCSAGGVPLY. The full CDR3 sequence reads CTCSAGGVPLYF. The full variable domain, completed using reference TRBV1 and TRBJ2-4, is VTLLEQNPRWRLVPRGQAVNLRCILKNSQYPWMSWYQQDLQKQLQWLFTLRSPGDKEVKSLPGADYLATRVTDTELRLQVANMSQGRTLYCTCSAGGVPLYFGAGTRLSVL.

This clone was observed a handful of times. Gene names are the mouse ones. The read halts 1 residue ahead of the CDR3 end, with the missing end drawn from the germline J gene. The chain combines TRBV24 with TRBJ1-5; TRBD1 matches at 10 bases. The V segment lost 4 bases and the J segment 2 bases; nucleotides outside the gene matches: 2. The germline V gene encodes CDR1 KGHTA and CDR2 FRNEEI. The CDR3 is 15 residues long. The sequenced part of the CDR3 DNA is TGTGCCAGCAGTCCTGGACAGGGGGACAACCAGGCTCCGCTT. Residues: CASSPGQGDNQAPL. In full, the CDR3 reads CASSPGQGDNQAPLF.

Comment on this clone: The gene symbols are mouse symbols. The read terminates 1 residue before the CDR3 end, so the remaining end is supplied by the germline J gene. The chain links TRBV20 to TRBJ1-2; 9 positions agree with TRBD1. The CDR3 consists of 15 residues. V shed 0 bases and J 2 bases; nucleotides not matched to a gene: 4. Germline V gene lookup returns CDR1 GFQATS and CDR2 STVNSAI. The CDR3 protein is CGARDQGQGNSDYTF. The covered CDR3 bases are TGTGGTGCTAGGGATCAAGGACAGGGGAACTCCGACTACACC.

This clone has just a few counts. Mouse names are used for the genes. The CDR3 end lies 1 residue beyond the end of the read and is filled in from the germline J gene. The chain recombines TRBV26 with TRBJ1-3, with D uncertain. Germline loops: CDR1 KGHPV, CDR2 FQNQEV (reference sequence). The ends were cut back, 3 bases at V and 0 bases at J, with 6 bases in the middle. CDR3 size: 14 residues. CDR3 loop: CASSLTVSGNTLYF. CDR3 DNA, as far as it was read: TGTGCCAGCAGTCTCACCGTTTCTGGAAATACGCTCTAT. Drawing the rest from reference TRBV26 and TRBJ1-3, the complete variable domain is NSKVIQTPRYLVKGQGQKAKMRCIPEKGHPVVFWYQQNKNNEFKFLINFQNQEVLQQIDMTEKRFSAECPSNSPCSLEIQSSEAGDSALYLCASSLTVSGNTLYFGEGSRLIVV.

Worth noting for this clone: The gene names given are mouse names. The sequence runs out 1 residue before the end of the CDR3; the remainder is reconstructed from the germline J gene. The chain joins TRBV2 to TRBJ1-1, with TRBD1 matching over 7 bases. The CDR3 is 15 amino acids. Germline-derived CDR1 and CDR2 are LGHNA and YSYQKL. V gave up 0 bases and J gave up 4 bases; unmatched junction bases: 5. The sequenced CDR3 bases are TGTGCCAGCAGCCAAGACCGGGCAGGGGGCACAGAAGTCTTC. Its translation is CASSQDRAGGTEVF. The full CDR3 protein is CASSQDRAGGTEVFF.

This clone was counted between two and nine times. Gene names are the mouse ones. The CDR3 is cut off 1 residue early in the read; its end comes from the germline J gene. This rearrangement joins TRBV26 to TRBJ1-2; possible D gene TRBD1, 5 bases. Germline values: CDR1 KGHPV, CDR2 FQNQEV (reference sequence). The CDR3 runs to 13 residues. V dropped 5 bases and J dropped 4 bases, with 11 bases sitting between them. CDR3 sequence: CASSLQVGSDYTF. CDR3 bases read: TGTGCCAGCAGTTTACAGGTTGGCTCCGACTACACC.